This record covers a single T cell receptor (beta chain). This CDR3 is built from 16 residues. V was pared by 4 bases and J by 4 bases, with 13 bases of the junction left unmatched. Germline assignment: CDR1 SGHRS and CDR2 YFSETQ. The sample comes from a study of T cells in Graves' hyperthyroidism and ophthalmopathy. TCR beta CDR3 regions were amplified from RNA transcripts. Initially, a first-round RT-PCR of the TCR CDR3 employed the HTBI primer set. One entry per CDR3 protein results from TCRdb running MiXCR on the multiplex PCR reads. Here the sample spans some 500,000 distinct CDR3 sequences, 16% being singletons.

The genes are TRBV5-1 and TRBJ2-7; 8 bases line up with TRBD2. The sequence was obtained from a woman aged 25 to 39 with Graves' ophthalmopathy. Sequenced material: blood. The CDR3, as DNA: TGCGCCAGCAGCCTCGATTCGAGCGGGAGTGGTTACGAGCAGTACTTC. This sequence encodes CASSLDSSGSGYEQYF.